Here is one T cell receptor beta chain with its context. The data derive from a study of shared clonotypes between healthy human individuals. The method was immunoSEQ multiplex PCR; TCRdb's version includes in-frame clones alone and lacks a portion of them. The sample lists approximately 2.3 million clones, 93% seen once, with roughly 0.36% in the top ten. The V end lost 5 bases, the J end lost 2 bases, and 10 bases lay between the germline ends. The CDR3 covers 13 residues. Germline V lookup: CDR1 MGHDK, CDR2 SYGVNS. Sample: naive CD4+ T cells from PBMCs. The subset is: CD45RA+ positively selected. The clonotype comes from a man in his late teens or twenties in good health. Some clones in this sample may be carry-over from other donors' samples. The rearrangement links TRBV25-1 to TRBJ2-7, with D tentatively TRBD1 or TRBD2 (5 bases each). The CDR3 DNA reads TGTGCCAGCAGTATCGGGACCCCCTACGAGCAGTACTTC. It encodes CASSIGTPYEQYF.